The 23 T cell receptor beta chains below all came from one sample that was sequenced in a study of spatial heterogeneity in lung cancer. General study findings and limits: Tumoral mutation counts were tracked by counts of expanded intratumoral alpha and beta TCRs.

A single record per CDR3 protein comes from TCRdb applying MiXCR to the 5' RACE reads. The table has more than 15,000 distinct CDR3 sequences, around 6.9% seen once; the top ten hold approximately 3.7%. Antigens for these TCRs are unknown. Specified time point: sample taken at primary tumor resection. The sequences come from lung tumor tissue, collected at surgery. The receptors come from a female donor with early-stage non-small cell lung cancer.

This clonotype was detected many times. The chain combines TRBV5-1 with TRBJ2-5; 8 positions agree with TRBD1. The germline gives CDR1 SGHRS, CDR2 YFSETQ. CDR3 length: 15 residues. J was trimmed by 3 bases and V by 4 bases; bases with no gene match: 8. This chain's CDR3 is CASSLAGGGEETQYF. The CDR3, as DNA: TGCGCCAGCAGCCTGGCAGGGGGCGGTGAAGAGACCCAGTACTTC.

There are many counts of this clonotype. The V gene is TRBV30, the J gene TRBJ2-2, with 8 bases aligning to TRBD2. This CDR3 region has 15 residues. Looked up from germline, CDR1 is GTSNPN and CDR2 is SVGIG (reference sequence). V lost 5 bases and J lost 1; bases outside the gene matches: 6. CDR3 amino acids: CAWGGLVGNTGELFF. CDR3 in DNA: TGTGCCTGGGGGGGACTAGTCGGGAACACCGGGGAGCTGTTTTTT.

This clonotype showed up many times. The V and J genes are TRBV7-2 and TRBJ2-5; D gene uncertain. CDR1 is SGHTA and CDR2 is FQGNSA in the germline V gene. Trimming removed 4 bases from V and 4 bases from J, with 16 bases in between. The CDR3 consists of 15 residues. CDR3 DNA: TGTGCCAGCAGCTCAAGGGCCAAGGGATCAGAGACCCAGTACTTC. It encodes CASSSRAKGSETQYF. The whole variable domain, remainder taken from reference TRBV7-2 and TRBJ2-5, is GAGVSQSPSNKVTEKGKDVELRCDPISGHTALYWYRQSLGQGLEFLIYFQGNSAPDKSGLPSDRFSAERTGGSVSTLTIQRTQQEDSAVYLCASSSRAKGSETQYFGPGTRLLVL.

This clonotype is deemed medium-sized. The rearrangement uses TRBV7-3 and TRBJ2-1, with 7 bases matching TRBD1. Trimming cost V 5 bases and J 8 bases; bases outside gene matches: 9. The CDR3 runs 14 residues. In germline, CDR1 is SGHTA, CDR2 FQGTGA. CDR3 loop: CASSTRQGKHEQFF. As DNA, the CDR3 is TGTGCCAGCAGCACCCGACAGGGTAAACATGAGCAGTTCTTC.

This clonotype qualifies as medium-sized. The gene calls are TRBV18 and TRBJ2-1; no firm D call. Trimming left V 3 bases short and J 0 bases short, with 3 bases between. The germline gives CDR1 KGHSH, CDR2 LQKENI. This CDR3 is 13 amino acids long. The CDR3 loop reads CASSPYSYNEQFF. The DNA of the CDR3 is TGTGCCAGCTCACCCTACTCCTACAATGAGCAGTTCTTC.

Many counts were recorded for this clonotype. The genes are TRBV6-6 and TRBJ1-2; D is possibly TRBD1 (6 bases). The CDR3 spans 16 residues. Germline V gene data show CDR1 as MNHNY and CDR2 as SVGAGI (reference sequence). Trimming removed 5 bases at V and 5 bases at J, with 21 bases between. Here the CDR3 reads CASSPPGTRGNYGYTF. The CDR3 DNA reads TGTGCCAGCAGTCCCCCGGGGACAAGGGGGAATTATGGCTACACCTTC.

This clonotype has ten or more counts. The CDR3: CASSSPPVNTEAFF. CDR3 in DNA: TGTGCCAGCAGTTCACCCCCGGTGAACACTGAAGCTTTCTTT. V is TRBV28 and J is TRBJ1-1, with D unclear. Trimming pared 4 bases from V and 0 bases from J, leaving 9 bases between. This CDR3 comprises 14 residues. CDR1 is MDHEN and CDR2 is SYDVKM in the germline V gene.

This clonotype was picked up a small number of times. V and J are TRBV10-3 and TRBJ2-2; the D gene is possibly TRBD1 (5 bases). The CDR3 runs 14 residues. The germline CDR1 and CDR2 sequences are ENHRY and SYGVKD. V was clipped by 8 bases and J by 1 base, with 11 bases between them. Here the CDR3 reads CAISQGGNTGELFF. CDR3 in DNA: TGTGCCATCTCCCAGGGCGGGAACACCGGGGAGCTGTTTTTT.

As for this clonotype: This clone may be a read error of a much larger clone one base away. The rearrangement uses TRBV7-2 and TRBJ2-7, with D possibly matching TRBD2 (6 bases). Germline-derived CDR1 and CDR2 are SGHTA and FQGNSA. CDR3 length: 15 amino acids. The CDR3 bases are TGTGCCAGCAGCTTCGATAGCGGAAAAGCCTACGAGCGGTACTTC. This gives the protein CASSFDSGKAYERYF.

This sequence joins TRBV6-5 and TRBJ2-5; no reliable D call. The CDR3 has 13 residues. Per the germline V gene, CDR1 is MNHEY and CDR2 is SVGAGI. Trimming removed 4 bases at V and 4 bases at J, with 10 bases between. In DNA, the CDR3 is TGTGCCAGCAGTTCCTTAGGTGGAGAGACCCAGTACTTC. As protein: CASSSLGGETQYF.

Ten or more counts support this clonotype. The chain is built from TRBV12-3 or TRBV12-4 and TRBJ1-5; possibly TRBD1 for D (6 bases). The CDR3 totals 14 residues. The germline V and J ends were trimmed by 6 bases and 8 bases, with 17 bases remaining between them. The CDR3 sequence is CASSLRGLTEPQHF. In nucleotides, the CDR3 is TGTGCCAGCAGCCTCAGGGGCCTTACGGAGCCCCAGCATTTT.

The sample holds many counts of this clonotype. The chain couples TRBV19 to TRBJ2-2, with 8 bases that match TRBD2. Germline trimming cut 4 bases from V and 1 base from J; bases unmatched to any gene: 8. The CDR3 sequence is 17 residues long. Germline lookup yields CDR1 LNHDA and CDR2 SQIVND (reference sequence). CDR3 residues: CASSNSGKRENTGELFF. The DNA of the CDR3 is TGTGCCAGTAGTAATAGCGGGAAAAGGGAGAACACCGGGGAGCTGTTTTTT.

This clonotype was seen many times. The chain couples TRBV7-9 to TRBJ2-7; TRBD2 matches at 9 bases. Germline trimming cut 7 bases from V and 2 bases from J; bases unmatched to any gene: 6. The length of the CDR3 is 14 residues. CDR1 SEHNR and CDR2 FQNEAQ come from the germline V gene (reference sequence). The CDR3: CASTIAGVAYEQYF. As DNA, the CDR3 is TGTGCCAGCACCATAGCGGGAGTAGCCTACGAGCAGTACTTC.

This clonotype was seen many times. CDR3 nucleotides: TGCAGCGTTGAAACAGGGTGGAACGAAGCTTTCTTT. This encodes CSVETGWNEAFF. V and J are TRBV29-1 and TRBJ1-1; perhaps TRBD1 as D (6 bases). Germline V gives CDR1 SQVTM, CDR2 ANQGSEA. This CDR3 spans 12 amino acids. Trimming left V 2 bases short and J 8 bases short, with 12 bases between.

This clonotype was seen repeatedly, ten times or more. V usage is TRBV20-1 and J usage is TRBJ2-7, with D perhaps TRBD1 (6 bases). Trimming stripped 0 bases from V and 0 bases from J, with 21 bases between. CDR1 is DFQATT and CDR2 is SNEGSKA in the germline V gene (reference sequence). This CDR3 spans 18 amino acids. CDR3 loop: CSARDFDAGTRFSYEQYF. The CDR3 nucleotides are TGCAGTGCTAGAGATTTCGATGCAGGGACAAGGTTCTCCTACGAGCAGTACTTC.

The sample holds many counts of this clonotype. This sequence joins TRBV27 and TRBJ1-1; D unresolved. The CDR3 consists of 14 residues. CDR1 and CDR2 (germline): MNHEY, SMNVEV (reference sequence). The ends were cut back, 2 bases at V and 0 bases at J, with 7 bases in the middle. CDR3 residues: CASSLNRVNTEAFF. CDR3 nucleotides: TGTGCCAGCAGTTTAAACCGGGTGAACACTGAAGCTTTCTTT.

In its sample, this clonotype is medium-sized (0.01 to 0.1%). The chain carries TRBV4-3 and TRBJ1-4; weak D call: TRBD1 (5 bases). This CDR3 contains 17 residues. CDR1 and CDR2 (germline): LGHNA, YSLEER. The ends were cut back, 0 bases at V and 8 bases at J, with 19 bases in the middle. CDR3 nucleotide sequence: TGCGCCAGCAGCCAAGATTTGCGGGGCACGGCCGGAGAAAAACTGTTTTTT. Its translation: CASSQDLRGTAGEKLFF.

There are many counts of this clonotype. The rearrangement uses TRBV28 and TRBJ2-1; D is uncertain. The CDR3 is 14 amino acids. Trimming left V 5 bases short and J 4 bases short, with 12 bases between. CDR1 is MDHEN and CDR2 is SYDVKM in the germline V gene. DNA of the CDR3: TGTGCCAGCAGTCCCCTCCTCAGTTACAATGAGCAGTTCTTC. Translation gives CASSPLLSYNEQFF.

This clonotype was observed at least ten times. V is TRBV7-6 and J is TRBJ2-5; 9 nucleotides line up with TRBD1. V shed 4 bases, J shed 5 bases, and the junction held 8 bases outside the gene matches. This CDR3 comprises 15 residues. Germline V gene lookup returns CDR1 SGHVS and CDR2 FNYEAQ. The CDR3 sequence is CASSSGTGTIETQYF. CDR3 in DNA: TGTGCCAGCAGCTCCGGGACAGGGACGATCGAGACCCAGTACTTC.

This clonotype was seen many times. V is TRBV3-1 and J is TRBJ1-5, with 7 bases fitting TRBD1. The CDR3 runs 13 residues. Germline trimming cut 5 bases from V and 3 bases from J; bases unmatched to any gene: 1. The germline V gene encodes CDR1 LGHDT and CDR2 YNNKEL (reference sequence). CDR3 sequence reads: CASSDRANQPQHF. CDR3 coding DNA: TGTGCCAGCAGCGACAGGGCCAATCAGCCCCAGCATTTT.

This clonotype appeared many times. CDR3 amino acids: CSARRGSGEQFF. In DNA, the CDR3 is TGCAGTGCTAGAAGAGGGTCAGGTGAGCAGTTCTTC. V gene TRBV20-1 combines with J gene TRBJ2-1; D perhaps matches TRBD2 (5 bases). CDR3 length: 12 amino acids. V lost 2 bases, J lost 9 bases, and 11 bases lay in between. CDR1 is DFQATT, CDR2 SNEGSKA, per germline (reference sequence).

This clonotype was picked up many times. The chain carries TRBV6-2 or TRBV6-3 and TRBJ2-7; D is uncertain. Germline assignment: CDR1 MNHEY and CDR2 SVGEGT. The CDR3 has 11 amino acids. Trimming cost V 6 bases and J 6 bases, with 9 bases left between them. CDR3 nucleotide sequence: TGTGCCAGCAGCATCAAGTCCGAGCAGTACTTC. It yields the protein CASSIKSEQYF.

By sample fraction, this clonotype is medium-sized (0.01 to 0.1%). CDR3 coding DNA: TGTGCCAGCAGCCAGGATAGCACAGATACGCAGTATTTT. It codes for CASSQDSTDTQYF. The chain links TRBV5-4 to TRBJ2-3; D gene ambiguous. V shed 4 bases and J shed 0 bases, with 6 bases lying between them. There are 13 residues in the CDR3. In germline, CDR1 is SGHNT, CDR2 YYREEE (reference sequence). The full variable domain, completed using reference TRBV5-4 and TRBJ2-3, is ETGVTQSPTHLIKTRGQQVTLRCSSQSGHNTVSWYQQALGQGPQFIFQYYREEENGRGNFPPRFSGLQFPNYSSELNVNALELDDSALYLCASSQDSTDTQYFGPGTRLTVL.